Sequencing of this T cell receptor (beta chain) was carried out in a study of T cells in Graves' hyperthyroidism and ophthalmopathy. Study results and limitations: Most expanded thyroid clonotypes above 0.001 recurred in blood.

The V and J ends lost 6 bases and 4 bases respectively, with 9 bases between them. CDR1 and CDR2 (germline): SNHLY, FYNNEI. The CDR3 runs 12 residues. Concerning this clonotype: Its antigen is unidentified.

It was RNA transcripts that yielded the amplified TCR beta CDR3 regions. The TCR CDR3 was amplified in a first-round RT-PCR using the HTBI primer set. MiXCR, run by TCRdb on the multiplex PCR reads, gives a single entry per CDR3 protein. The sample lists 250,000 to 300,000 distinct CDR3 sequences; about 15% were seen once. Newly diagnosed hyperthyroidism, duration under 2 months, in patients aged 18 to 65. Uncontrolled infection, other autoimmune disease, pregnancy or lactation excluded patients. Diagnostic assessment was based on clinical symptoms, serum thyroxine and TRAb, thyroid ultrasound and orbital computed tomography.

Input material: blood. This sequence originates from a woman aged 40-49 years with Graves' hyperthyroidism that later progressed to Graves' ophthalmopathy. The chain combines TRBV2 with TRBJ1-2, with D possibly matching TRBD1 (5 bases). The CDR3 sequence: CASRGPSYGYTF. The CDR3 coding sequence is TGTGCCAGCAGGGGACCGAGCTATGGCTACACCTTC.